The clone carrying this TCR beta chain occurred once. The CDR3 totals 11 residues. Germline loops: CDR1 MNHNY, CDR2 SVGAGI (reference sequence). V shed 5 bases and J shed 8 bases, with 6 bases lying between them. This entry belongs to a study of T cell responses to AZD1222 COVID-19 vaccine. The protocol was immunoSEQ multiplex PCR, while the TCRdb copy is restricted to in-frame clones and leaves out a portion. The table includes roughly 150,000 clones, roughly 88% detected once. The chain uses TRBV6-6 and TRBJ2-2; D unresolved. This receptor was identified in an adult who received the AZD1222 COVID-19 vaccine. This specimen consisted of peripheral blood, obtained 28 days after the second AZD1222 dose. CDR3 sequence reads: CASSPVGELFF. In nucleotides, the CDR3 is TGTGCCAGCAGTCCAGTTGGGGAGCTGTTTTTT.